These T cell receptor beta chains were read from a single sample in a study of T-cell memory formation after mild COVID-19. TCRdb reprocessed the 5' RACE reads with MiXCR, giving one entry per CDR3 protein. The repertoire holds some 340,000 distinct CDR3 sequences, with 10% to 15% as singletons. Sequenced: PBMCs or a T cell subset sorted from them (not recorded which). These receptors were collected from a man aged 18 to 29 who had mild COVID-19 (a few samples of this study predate the infection). Cell type and time point are not known. Each CDR3 is given with its conserved first and last residue. Each record gives: clone size, V gene, CDR3 length, J gene, D gene, CDR3 protein, CDR3 DNA. D genes are given only for firm matches. Only some rows state a clone size, as once, few, many or a class for expanded clones.

NA	TRBV11-3	14	TRBJ2-2	NA	CASSLDRTTGELFF	TGTGCCAGCAGCTTAGATCGGACCACCGGGGAGCTGTTTTTT
NA	TRBV6-5	17	TRBJ2-3	NA	CASSSLGGPLSTDTQYF	TGTGCCAGCAGTTCCCTTGGGGGCCCCCTGAGCACAGATACGCAGTATTTT
NA	TRBV11-2	17	TRBJ2-6	NA	CASSLGKIRDGANVLTF	TGTGCCAGCAGCTTAGGGAAGATCAGGGACGGGGCCAACGTCCTGACTTTC
few	TRBV9	13	TRBJ2-3	TRBD1	CANPDRATDTQYF	TGTGCCAACCCAGACAGGGCCACAGATACGCAGTATTTT
many	TRBV4-1	16	TRBJ2-1	TRBD1	CASSLKDRVSYNEQFF	TGCGCCAGCAGCTTAAAGGACAGGGTTTCCTACAATGAGCAGTTCTTC
many	TRBV20-1	15	TRBJ1-1	NA	CSASRGGPVPTEAFF	TGCAGTGCTAGTAGGGGGGGACCAGTGCCCACTGAAGCTTTCTTT
few	TRBV12-3/TRBV12-4	13	TRBJ2-2	NA	CASSPGPTGELFF	TGTGCCAGCAGTCCCGGTCCGACCGGGGAGCTGTTTTTT
NA	TRBV20-1	15	TRBJ1-6	NA	CSARDEALIDSPLHF	TGCAGTGCTAGAGATGAGGCTTTGATCGATTCACCCCTCCACTTT
few	TRBV4-1	12	TRBJ2-1	NA	CASSPTDNEQFF	TGCGCCAGCAGCCCCACAGACAATGAGCAGTTCTTC
NA	TRBV12-5	10	TRBJ2-1	NA	CASGRSEQFF	TGTGCTAGTGGTCGATCTGAGCAGTTCTTC
NA	TRBV6-5	15	TRBJ1-2	NA	CASSLYLGTDYGYTF	TGTGCCAGCAGTCTATACCTTGGGACGGATTATGGCTACACCTTC
NA	TRBV6-6	13	TRBJ1-5	NA	CATQNIGNQPQHF	TGTGCCACCCAGAACATTGGGAATCAGCCCCAGCATTTT
NA	TRBV6-5	17	TRBJ1-2	NA	CASSTTWGSLPSYGYTF	TGTGCCAGCAGTACCACTTGGGGGTCCCTCCCCTCCTATGGCTACACCTTC
NA	TRBV6-5	14	TRBJ2-3	TRBD2	CASSERGGPDTQYF	TGTGCCAGCAGCGAGCGGGGGGGCCCAGATACGCAGTATTTT
NA	TRBV2	16	TRBJ1-4	NA	CASGADPYATNEKLFF	TGTGCCAGCGGCGCGGACCCGTATGCAACTAATGAAAAACTGTTTTTT
many	TRBV7-9	18	TRBJ2-3	TRBD1	CASSFPPGTGAITDTQYF	TGTGCCAGCAGCTTCCCCCCCGGGACAGGGGCAATCACAGATACGCAGTATTTT
few	TRBV4-2	16	TRBJ1-4	NA	CASSQIEGRGNEKLFF	TGTGCCAGCAGCCAGATAGAGGGCAGGGGTAATGAAAAACTGTTTTTT
NA	TRBV5-1	16	TRBJ1-1	NA	CASSVEYGTVNTEAFF	TGCGCCAGCAGCGTGGAGTACGGGACGGTCAACACTGAAGCTTTCTTT
NA	TRBV4-1	15	TRBJ1-5	NA	CASSPSTPSNQPQHF	TGCGCCAGCAGCCCATCAACTCCAAGCAATCAGCCCCAGCATTTT
NA	TRBV14	11	TRBJ1-1	NA	CASIPNTEAFF	TGTGCCAGCATCCCTAACACTGAAGCTTTCTTT
few	TRBV4-1	16	TRBJ2-3	TRBD2	CASRSETSGGGHTQYF	TGCGCCAGCCGATCTGAGACTAGCGGGGGGGGGCATACGCAGTATTTT
many	TRBV4-1	16	TRBJ1-1	TRBD1	CASSPTRTGGLAEAFF	TGCGCCAGCAGCCCTACCCGGACAGGGGGTTTAGCTGAAGCTTTCTTT
NA	TRBV5-1	18	TRBJ2-1	TRBD2	CASSSGLAGWSSYNEQFF	TGCGCCAGCAGCTCCGGACTAGCGGGGTGGAGCTCCTACAATGAGCAGTTCTTC
many	TRBV20-1	12	TRBJ1-3	NA	CSAQLQGTAIYF	TGCAGTGCGCAATTACAGGGAACCGCCATATATTTT
few	TRBV7-6	16	TRBJ1-1	TRBD1	CASSATGTDRNTEAFF	TGTGCCAGCAGCGCGACTGGGACAGATAGGAACACTGAAGCTTTCTTT
NA	TRBV2	13	TRBJ1-6	NA	CASSESVNSPLHF	TGTGCCAGCAGTGAGTCCGTAAATTCACCCCTCCACTTT
few	TRBV20-1	15	TRBJ1-1	TRBD1	CSALYPTGAYSEAFF	TGCAGTGCCCTGTACCCGACAGGGGCCTATTCTGAAGCTTTCTTT
many	TRBV4-1	15	TRBJ2-1	NA	CASSPDHSSYNEQFF	TGCGCCAGCAGCCCAGACCATAGCTCCTACAATGAGCAGTTCTTC
NA	TRBV20-1	11	TRBJ2-1	NA	CSAPAYNEQFF	TGCAGTGCTCCAGCCTACAATGAGCAGTTCTTC
few	TRBV4-1	15	TRBJ1-1	NA	CASSREWGATTEAFF	TGCGCCAGCAGCCGAGAATGGGGCGCAACCACTGAAGCTTTCTTT
NA	TRBV7-9	16	TRBJ2-1	NA	CASSLVRLAHYNEQFF	TGTGCCAGCAGCTTAGTGAGGCTAGCGCATTACAATGAGCAGTTCTTC
NA	TRBV5-1	13	TRBJ2-1	TRBD2	CASGTPPREEQFF	TGCGCCAGCGGCACGCCCCCGCGGGAGGAGCAGTTCTTC
NA	TRBV2	12	TRBJ2-1	NA	CASSGRYNEQFF	TGTGCCAGCAGTGGTCGGTACAATGAGCAGTTCTTC
NA	TRBV5-1	13	TRBJ1-1	NA	CASRGVMNTEAFF	TGCGCCAGCAGGGGAGTTATGAACACTGAAGCTTTCTTT
NA	TRBV6-2/TRBV6-3	14	TRBJ2-7	NA	CASSYSQGPYEQYF	TGTGCCAGCAGTTACTCGCAGGGTCCCTACGAGCAGTACTTC
few	TRBV20-1	14	TRBJ2-6	NA	CSASDQFRANVLTF	TGCAGTGCTAGTGATCAATTCCGGGCCAACGTCCTGACTTTC
NA	TRBV5-1	16	TRBJ2-5	NA	CASSLGPLGAQETQYF	TGCGCCAGCAGCTTGGGACCCCTTGGGGCCCAAGAGACCCAGTACTTC
NA	TRBV6-1	16	TRBJ2-3	NA	CASSEVYRRPPDTQYF	TGTGCCAGCAGTGAAGTCTACAGGAGACCTCCAGATACGCAGTATTTT
NA	TRBV10-3	14	TRBJ1-5	NA	CAIGLVGGNQPQHF	TGTGCCATCGGCTTGGTTGGGGGCAATCAGCCCCAGCATTTT
NA	TRBV6-2/TRBV6-3	16	TRBJ1-2	NA	CASSSVLKDRLYGYTF	TGTGCCAGCAGTTCCGTCCTGAAAGACAGGCTCTATGGCTACACCTTC
few	TRBV6-5	15	TRBJ1-1	TRBD1	CASSYRWTGDTEAFF	TGTGCCAGCAGTTACCGTTGGACAGGGGATACTGAAGCTTTCTTT
NA	TRBV27	16	TRBJ2-3	NA	CASSARTLTGTDTQYF	TGTGCCAGCAGTGCCCGGACCCTGACAGGCACAGATACGCAGTATTTT
NA	TRBV7-8	12	TRBJ1-4	NA	CASSAIDEKLFF	TGTGCCAGCAGCGCCATTGATGAAAAACTGTTTTTT
NA	TRBV20-1	15	TRBJ2-2	NA	CSARDPEANTGELFF	TGCAGTGCTAGAGATCCGGAAGCGAACACCGGGGAGCTGTTTTTT
few	TRBV27	16	TRBJ2-5	TRBD2	CASSTTPAGVQETQYF	TGTGCCAGCAGTACGACCCCAGCGGGGGTCCAAGAGACCCAGTACTTC